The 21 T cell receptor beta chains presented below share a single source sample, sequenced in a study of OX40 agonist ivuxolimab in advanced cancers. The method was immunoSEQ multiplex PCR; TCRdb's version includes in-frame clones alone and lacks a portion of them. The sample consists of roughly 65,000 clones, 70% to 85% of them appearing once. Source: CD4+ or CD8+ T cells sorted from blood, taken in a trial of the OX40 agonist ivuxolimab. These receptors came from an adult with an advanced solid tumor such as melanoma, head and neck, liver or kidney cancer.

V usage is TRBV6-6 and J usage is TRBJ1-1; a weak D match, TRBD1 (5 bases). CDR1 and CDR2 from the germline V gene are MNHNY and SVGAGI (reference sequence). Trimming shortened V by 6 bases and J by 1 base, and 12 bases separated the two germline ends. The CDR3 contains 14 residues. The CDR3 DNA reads TGTGCCAGCAGAAAGGGGACCAGGAACACTGAAGCTTTCTTT. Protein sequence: CASRKGTRNTEAFF.

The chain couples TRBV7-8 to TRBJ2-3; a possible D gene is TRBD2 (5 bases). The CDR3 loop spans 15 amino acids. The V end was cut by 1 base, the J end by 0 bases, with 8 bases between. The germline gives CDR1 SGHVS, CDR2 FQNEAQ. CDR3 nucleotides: TGTGCCAGCAGCTTAGTACTAGTTAGCACAGATACGCAGTATTTT. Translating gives CASSLVLVSTDTQYF.

The DNA for the CDR3 is TGTGCCAGCAGCGAACAGGTACGGCCCCAGCATTTT. Translation: CASSEQVRPQHF. The chain uses TRBV28 and TRBJ1-5; perhaps TRBD1 as D (5 bases). V was pared by 6 bases and J by 9 bases, with 12 bases between. The V gene's germline CDR1 is MDHEN and CDR2 SYDVKM. This CDR3 region has 12 residues. The entire variable domain, with the rest obtained from reference TRBV28 and TRBJ1-5, is as follows: DVKVTQSSRYLVKRTGEKVFLECVQDMDHENMFWYRQDPGLGLRLIYFSYDVKMKEKGDIPEGYSVSREKKERFSLILESASTNQTSMYLCASSEQVRPQHFGDGTRLSIL.

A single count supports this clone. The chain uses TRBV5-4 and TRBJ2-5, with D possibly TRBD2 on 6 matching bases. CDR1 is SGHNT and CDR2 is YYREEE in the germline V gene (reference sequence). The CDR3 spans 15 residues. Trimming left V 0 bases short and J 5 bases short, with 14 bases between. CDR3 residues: CASSLGRRDGETQYF. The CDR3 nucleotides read TGTGCCAGCAGCTTGGGCAGGAGGGATGGGGAGACCCAGTACTTC.

The CDR3, as DNA: TGTGCCAGCAGTCGTCCAGCGGGGTACTACGAGCAGTACTTC. Translating gives CASSRPAGYYEQYF. The chain couples TRBV6-5 to TRBJ2-7; TRBD2 aligns across 7 bases. Per germline, CDR1 MNHEY and CDR2 SVGAGI. J lost 3 bases, V lost 5 bases, and 7 bases had no gene match. The CDR3 contains 14 residues.

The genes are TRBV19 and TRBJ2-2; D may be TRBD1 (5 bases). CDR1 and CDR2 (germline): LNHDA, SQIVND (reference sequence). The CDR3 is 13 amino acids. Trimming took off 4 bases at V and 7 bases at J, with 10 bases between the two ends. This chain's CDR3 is CASSTGWNGELFF. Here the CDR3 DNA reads TGTGCCAGTAGTACAGGGTGGAACGGGGAGCTGTTTTTT.

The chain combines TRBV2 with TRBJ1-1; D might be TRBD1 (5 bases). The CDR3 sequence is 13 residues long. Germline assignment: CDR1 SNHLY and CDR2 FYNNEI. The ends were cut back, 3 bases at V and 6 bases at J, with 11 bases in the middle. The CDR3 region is CASSDDARAEAFF. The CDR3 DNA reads TGTGCCAGCAGTGATGATGCCAGGGCTGAAGCTTTCTTT.

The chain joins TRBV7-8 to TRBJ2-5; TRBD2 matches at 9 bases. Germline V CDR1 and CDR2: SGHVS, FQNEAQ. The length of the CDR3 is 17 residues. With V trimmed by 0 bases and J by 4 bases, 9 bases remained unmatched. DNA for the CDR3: TGTGCCAGCAGCTTAGCCCCTGCTAGCGGGGTGGGAGAGACCCAGTACTTC. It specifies CASSLAPASGVGETQYF.

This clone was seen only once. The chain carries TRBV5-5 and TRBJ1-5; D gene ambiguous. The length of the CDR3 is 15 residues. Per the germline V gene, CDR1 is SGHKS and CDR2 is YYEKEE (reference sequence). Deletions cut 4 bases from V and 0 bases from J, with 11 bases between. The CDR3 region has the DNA TGTGCCAGCAGCGGGCGACCCAATAGCAATCAGCCCCAGCATTTT. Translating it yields CASSGRPNSNQPQHF.

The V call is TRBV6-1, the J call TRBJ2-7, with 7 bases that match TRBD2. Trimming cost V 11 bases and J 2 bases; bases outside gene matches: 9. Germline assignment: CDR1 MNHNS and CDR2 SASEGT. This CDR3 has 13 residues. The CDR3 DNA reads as TGTGCCTCCGCGCGGGGGACTCCCTACGAGCAGTACGTC. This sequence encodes CASARGTPYEQYV.

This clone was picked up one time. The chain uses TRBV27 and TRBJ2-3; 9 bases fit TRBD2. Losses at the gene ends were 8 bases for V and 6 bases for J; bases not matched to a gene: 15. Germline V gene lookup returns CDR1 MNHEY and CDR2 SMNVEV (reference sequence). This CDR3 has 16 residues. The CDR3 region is CASHSSGVYWEDTQYF. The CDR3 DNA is TGTGCCAGCCACTCTAGCGGGGTATATTGGGAGGATACGCAGTATTTT.

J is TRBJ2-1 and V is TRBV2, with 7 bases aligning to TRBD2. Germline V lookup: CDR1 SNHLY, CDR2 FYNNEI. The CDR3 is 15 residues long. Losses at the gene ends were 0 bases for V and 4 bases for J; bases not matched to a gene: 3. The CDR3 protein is CASSEAPGLYNEQFF. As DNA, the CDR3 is TGTGCCAGCAGTGAAGCGCCGGGACTATACAATGAGCAGTTCTTC.

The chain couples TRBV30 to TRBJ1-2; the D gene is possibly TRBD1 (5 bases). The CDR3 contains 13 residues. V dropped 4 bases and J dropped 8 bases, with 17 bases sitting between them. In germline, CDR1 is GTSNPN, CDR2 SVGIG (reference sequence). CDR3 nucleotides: TGTGCCTGGAACCGGTTTGGGGGATACGGCTACACCTTC. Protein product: CAWNRFGGYGYTF.

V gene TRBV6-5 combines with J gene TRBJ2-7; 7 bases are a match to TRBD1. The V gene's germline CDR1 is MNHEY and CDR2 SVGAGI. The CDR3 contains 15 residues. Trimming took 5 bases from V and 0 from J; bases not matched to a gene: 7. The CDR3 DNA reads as TGTGCCAGCAGTAAGACAGGGATCGGCTCCTACGAGCAGTACGTC. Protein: CASSKTGIGSYEQYV.

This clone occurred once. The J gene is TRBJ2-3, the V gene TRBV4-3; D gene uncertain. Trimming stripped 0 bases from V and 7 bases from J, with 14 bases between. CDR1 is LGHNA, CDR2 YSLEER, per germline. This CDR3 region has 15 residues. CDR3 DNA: TGCGCCAGCAGCCAAGAAAATGGCGGCCAATATACGCAGTATTTT. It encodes CASSQENGGQYTQYF.

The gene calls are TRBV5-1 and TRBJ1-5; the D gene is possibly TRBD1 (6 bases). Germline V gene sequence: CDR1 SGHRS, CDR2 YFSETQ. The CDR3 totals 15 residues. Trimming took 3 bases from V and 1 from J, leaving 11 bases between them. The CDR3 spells CASSYTGMSNQPQHF. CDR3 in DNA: TGCGCCAGCAGCTACACAGGGATGAGCAATCAGCCCCAGCATTTT.

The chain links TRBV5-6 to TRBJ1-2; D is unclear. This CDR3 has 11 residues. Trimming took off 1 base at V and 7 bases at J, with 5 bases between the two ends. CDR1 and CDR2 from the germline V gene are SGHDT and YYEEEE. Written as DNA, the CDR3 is TGTGCCAGCAGCTTGACGGGTGGCTACACCTTC. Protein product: CASSLTGGYTF.

The CDR3 is CASSLNLPDTQYF. In DNA form, the CDR3 reads TGTGCCAGCAGCTTAAACCTTCCAGATACGCAGTATTTT. This chain joins TRBV11-1 and TRBJ2-3; D gene ambiguous. The germline V and J ends were trimmed by 2 bases and 4 bases, with 7 bases remaining between them. CDR3 length: 13 amino acids. CDR1 SGHAT and CDR2 FQDESV come from the germline V gene (reference sequence).

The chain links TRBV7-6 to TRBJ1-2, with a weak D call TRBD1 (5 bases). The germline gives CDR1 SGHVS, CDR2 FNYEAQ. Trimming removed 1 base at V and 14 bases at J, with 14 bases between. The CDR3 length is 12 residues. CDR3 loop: CASSLGLGAGTF. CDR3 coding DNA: TGTGCCAGCAGCTTAGGTCTTGGGGCGGGGACCTTC.

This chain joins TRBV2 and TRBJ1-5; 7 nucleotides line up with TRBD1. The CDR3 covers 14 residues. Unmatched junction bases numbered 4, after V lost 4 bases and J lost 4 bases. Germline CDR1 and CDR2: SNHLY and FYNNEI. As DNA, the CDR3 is TGTGCCAGCAGTGCTACGGACAGGAATCAGCCCCAGCATTTT. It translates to CASSATDRNQPQHF.

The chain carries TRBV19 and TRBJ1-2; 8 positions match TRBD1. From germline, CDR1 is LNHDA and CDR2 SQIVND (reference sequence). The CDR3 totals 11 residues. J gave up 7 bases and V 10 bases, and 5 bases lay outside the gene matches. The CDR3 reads CATGQGGGYTF. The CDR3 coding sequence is TGTGCCACCGGACAGGGAGGTGGCTACACCTTC.